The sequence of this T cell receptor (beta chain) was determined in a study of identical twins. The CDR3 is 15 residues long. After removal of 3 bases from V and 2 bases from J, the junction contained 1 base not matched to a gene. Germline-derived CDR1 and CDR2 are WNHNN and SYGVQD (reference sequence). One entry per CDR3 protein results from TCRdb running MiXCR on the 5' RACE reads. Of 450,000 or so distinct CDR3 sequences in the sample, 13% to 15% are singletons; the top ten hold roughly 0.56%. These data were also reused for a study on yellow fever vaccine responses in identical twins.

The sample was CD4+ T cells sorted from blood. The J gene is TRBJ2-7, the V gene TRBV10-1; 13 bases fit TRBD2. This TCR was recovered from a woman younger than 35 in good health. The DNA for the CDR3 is TGCGCCAGCAGTGACGGACTAGCGGGGGCCTACGAGCAGTACTTC. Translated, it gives CASSDGLAGAYEQYF.